The next 30 T cell receptor beta chains were all read from a single sample in a study of cytomegalovirus exposure and HLA in healthy donors (TCRdb year 2017). Libraries were made using the immunoSEQ multiplex PCR assay. For the multiplex PCR, a mixture combining 60 forward primers for TCR Vbeta segments and 13 reverse primers for TCR Jbeta segments was used. The clones in this table, taken by TCRdb from immuneACCESS, are in-frame only. Not every clone is retained; where verified, under half of the shortfall comes from an unresolved V gene, and the cause of the rest is unknown. Present in this sample are approximately 180,000 clones, 81% of which were seen just once. The ten largest make up about 2.2% of the sample. The specimen was PBMCs. These receptors all come from a woman under 40 in good health and CMV-seronegative.

The chain recombines TRBV7-9 with TRBJ2-4; 10 nucleotides align to TRBD1. Trimming at V came to 4 bases and at J to 7 bases, leaving 4 bases not matched to a gene. CDR1 is SEHNR and CDR2 is FQNEAQ in the germline V gene (reference sequence). The CDR3 contains 14 residues. CDR3 sequence reads: CASSSDRGSNIQYF. CDR3 sequence (DNA): TGTGCCAGCAGCTCGGACAGGGGGTCGAACATTCAGTACTTC.

The table lists this clone with a count of one. The chain uses TRBV27 and TRBJ1-4, with D uncertain. Germline V gene lookup returns CDR1 MNHEY and CDR2 SMNVEV (reference sequence). The CDR3 has 14 amino acids. Deletions cut 5 bases from V and 8 bases from J, with 15 bases between. In nucleotides, the CDR3 is TGTGCCAGCAGTAGGTTGGGTGCCGGGGAAAAACTGTTTTTT. Translating it yields CASSRLGAGEKLFF.

This clone was observed a few times. The chain recombines TRBV11-2 with TRBJ2-7, with 7 bases aligning to TRBD1. Germline loops: CDR1 SGHAT, CDR2 FQNNGV. The V gene end was trimmed by 5 bases and the J gene end by 2 bases; junction bases not matched to a gene: 6. The CDR3 runs 14 residues. Written as DNA, the CDR3 is TGTGCCAGCAGCCTACCGGGACAGCCCTACGAGCAGTACTTC. Protein: CASSLPGQPYEQYF.

The chain couples TRBV28 to TRBJ2-7, with D possibly matching TRBD2 (5 bases). V lost 11 bases and J lost 3, with 14 bases in between. Germline CDR1 is MDHEN and CDR2 is SYDVKM. The CDR3 length is 12 residues. The CDR3 nucleotides are TGTGCCTCAGCGGAATCGCTCTACGAGCAGTACTTC. Its translation is CASAESLYEQYF.

The gene calls are TRBV7-3 and TRBJ2-2, with 8 bases identical to TRBD2. Per germline, CDR1 SGHTA and CDR2 FQGTGA. V lost 5 bases and J lost 1; bases outside the gene matches: 3. The CDR3 runs 15 residues. CDR3 coding DNA: TGTGCCAGCAGCCCGAGCGGGGGGAACACCGGGGAGCTGTTTTTT. This translates into CASSPSGGNTGELFF.

This chain connects TRBV4-3 to TRBJ2-5, with D possibly being TRBD1 (5 bases). The end of the DNA is better explained by TRBJ2-7, so the J call may be wrong. Germline V gene data show CDR1 as LGHNA and CDR2 as YSLEER. This CDR3 region has 15 residues. The CDR3 sequence: CASSQDWQGSNEQYF. The CDR3 DNA reads TGCGCCAGCAGCCAAGATTGGCAGGGTAGCAACGAGCAGTACTTC.

This chain connects TRBV5-4 to TRBJ2-3, with D hard to call. Trimming pared 0 bases from V and 5 bases from J, leaving 4 bases between. CDR1 is SGHNT, CDR2 YYREEE, per germline (reference sequence). CDR3 length: 12 amino acids. CDR3 sequence reads: CASSLGGDTQYF. The DNA for the CDR3 is TGTGCCAGCAGCTTGGGCGGAGATACGCAGTATTTT.

The CDR3 DNA is TGCGCCAGCAGCTCGGGACAGGGGGTAGGAAACACCATATATTTT. Its protein is CASSSGQGVGNTIYF. V and J are TRBV4-3 and TRBJ1-3; 11 bases map to TRBD1. Trimming removed 5 bases from V and 4 bases from J; junction bases left unmatched: 4. The CDR3 spans 15 residues. Germline loops: CDR1 LGHNA, CDR2 YSLEER.

V usage is TRBV28 and J usage is TRBJ2-1; D uncertain. Germline lookup yields CDR1 MDHEN and CDR2 SYDVKM. The CDR3 is made up of 15 amino acids. Trimming took off 6 bases at V and 7 bases at J, with 19 bases between the two ends. The CDR3 sequence: CASRVAGRVNNEQFF. The CDR3 DNA reads TGTGCCAGCAGGGTGGCAGGCCGCGTGAATAATGAGCAGTTCTTC.

V and J are TRBV27 and TRBJ2-7, with 7 bases identical to TRBD1. The CDR3 runs 13 residues. Per germline, CDR1 MNHEY and CDR2 SMNVEV (reference sequence). V trimming: 8 bases; J trimming: 0 bases; junction bases outside the gene matches: 4. This CDR3 reads CASAQGSSYEQYF. The CDR3 DNA sequence: TGTGCCAGCGCACAGGGGTCCTCCTACGAGCAGTACTTC.

V and J are TRBV27 and TRBJ2-1; 12 bases map to TRBD2. From germline, CDR1 is MNHEY and CDR2 SMNVEV (reference sequence). The CDR3 spans 14 residues. V gave up 7 bases and J gave up 6 bases; unmatched junction bases: 4. CDR3 amino acids: CASNLAGGLNEQFF. In DNA form, the CDR3 reads TGTGCCAGCAATCTAGCGGGAGGGCTCAATGAGCAGTTCTTC.

V and J are TRBV19 and TRBJ2-1, with 9 bases lining up with TRBD1. With 1 base clipped from V and 7 bases from J, the junction kept 8 bases outside the gene matches. Germline V lookup: CDR1 LNHDA, CDR2 SQIVND (reference sequence). This CDR3 has 16 residues. This CDR3 is CASSIAGTGGLNEQFF. Here the CDR3 DNA reads TGTGCCAGTAGTATAGCCGGTACAGGGGGCCTTAATGAGCAGTTCTTC.

The V and J genes are TRBV27 and TRBJ2-2; the match to TRBD2 covers 10 bases. The CDR3 runs to 20 residues. Per the germline V gene, CDR1 is MNHEY and CDR2 is SMNVEV (reference sequence). The trim removed 4 bases at V and 1 base at J, leaving 15 bases unmatched. CDR3 loop: CASSSQGASGGQRNTGELFF. In nucleotides, the CDR3 is TGTGCCAGCAGTTCCCAGGGGGCTAGCGGGGGACAGCGGAACACCGGGGAGCTGTTTTTT.

The chain recombines TRBV5-1 with TRBJ2-1; D not resolved. The CDR3 covers 14 residues. The V end was cut by 0 bases, the J end by 7 bases, with 11 bases between. In germline, CDR1 is SGHRS, CDR2 YFSETQ. DNA of the CDR3: TGCGCCAGCAGCTTGGTCCCAGGTTCTAATGAGCAGTTCTTC. Its translation is CASSLVPGSNEQFF. Filled out from reference TRBV5-1 and TRBJ2-1, the complete variable domain reads KAGVTQTPRYLIKTRGQQVTLSCSPISGHRSVSWYQQTPGQGLQFLFEYFSETQRNKGNFPGRFSGRQFSNSRSEMNVSTLELGDSALYLCASSLVPGSNEQFFGPGTRLTVL.

Turning to this clone: Other DNA sequences from this sample encode an identical CDR3 as well. V and J are TRBV7-2 and TRBJ1-5, with D uncertain. The CDR3 contains 15 residues. The germline CDR1 and CDR2 sequences are SGHTA and FQGNSA. V dropped 1 base and J dropped 1 base, with 8 bases sitting between them. CDR3 nucleotides: TGTGCCAGCAGCTTAGTGGAGGGAAGCAATCAGCCCCAGCATTTT. Translated: CASSLVEGSNQPQHF.

This clone was found once. The chain is built from TRBV27 and TRBJ2-2; 10 nucleotides line up with TRBD1. Germline loops: CDR1 MNHEY, CDR2 SMNVEV (reference sequence). V lost 2 bases, J lost 4 bases, and 13 bases stayed unmatched. The CDR3 is made up of 19 amino acids. CDR3 sequence reads: CASSLEGTGDVYGTGELFF. CDR3 bases: TGTGCCAGCAGTTTAGAGGGGACAGGGGACGTTTATGGCACCGGGGAGCTGTTTTTT.

V usage is TRBV21-1 and J usage is TRBJ2-5; TRBD2 is the table's D call and was not checked against the DNA. TRBV21-1 has pseudogene status. The CDR3 is made up of 17 amino acids. CDR3 DNA sequence: TGTGCCAGCAGCACCTCTGGGACTAGCAAAAACAAAGAGACCCAGTACTTC. This gives the protein CASSTSGTSKNKETQYF.

The rearrangement links TRBV6-6 to TRBJ2-7, with D maybe TRBD2 (5 bases). Trimming took 0 bases from V and 4 from J, leaving 13 bases between them. The germline V gene has CDR1 MNHNY and CDR2 SVGAGI (reference sequence). The CDR3 contains 15 residues. The CDR3, as DNA: TGTGCCAGCAGTTACTCGCTCAGGACTGCATACGAGCAGTACTTC. The encoded protein is CASSYSLRTAYEQYF.

This clone was found a few times. The chain employs TRBV4-3 and TRBJ2-2; D is unresolved. CDR3 size: 15 residues. The V gene lost 5 bases and the J gene lost 0 bases, with 10 bases spanning the gap. The germline V gene has CDR1 LGHNA and CDR2 YSLEER. The DNA for the CDR3 is TGCGCCAGCAGCAAATACCGGGCGAACACCGGGGAGCTGTTTTTT. Encoded protein: CASSKYRANTGELFF.

V is TRBV28 and J is TRBJ1-4, with a tentative D call TRBD1 (6 bases). Germline loops: CDR1 MDHEN, CDR2 SYDVKM. V shed 5 bases and J shed 1 base, with 11 bases lying between them. The CDR3 sequence is 15 residues long. CDR3 DNA: TGTGCCAGCAGTCCTAGGGGGGGAACTAATGAAAAACTGTTTTTT. It yields the protein CASSPRGGTNEKLFF.

The V gene is TRBV6-1, the J gene TRBJ2-3; D might be TRBD2 (6 bases). This CDR3 region has 16 residues. The germline V and J ends were trimmed by 0 bases and 1 base, with 11 bases remaining between them. Germline V gene sequence: CDR1 MNHNS, CDR2 SASEGT. The CDR3 DNA reads as TGTGCCAGCAGTGAAGCTTGGTTAGCGGGCACAGATACGCAGTATTTT. Protein sequence: CASSEAWLAGTDTQYF.

This rearrangement joins TRBV5-1 to TRBJ2-3; 15 positions agree with TRBD2. The germline CDR1 and CDR2 sequences are SGHRS and YFSETQ. This CDR3 has 17 amino acids. The J segment lost 1 base and the V segment lost 4 bases, leaving 4 bases of the junction unmatched. The CDR3 DNA follows: TGCGCCAGCAGCCCGGGACTAGCGGGAGGACGCACAGATACGCAGTATTTT. Translation: CASSPGLAGGRTDTQYF.

The rearrangement joins TRBV7-9 to TRBJ1-2, with 8 bases aligning to TRBD1. The junction had 7 bases not matched to a gene; V was cut back by 7 bases and J by 3 bases. The germline V gene has CDR1 SEHNR and CDR2 FQNEAQ (reference sequence). The CDR3 contains 14 residues. The CDR3 bases are TGTGCCAGCATTCAGGGGGCGCTTGACTATGGCTACACCTTC. Amino acid sequence: CASIQGALDYGYTF.

The CDR3 DNA reads TGTGCCAGCAGCTTCCGACTAGCGGGAGACGGAGATACGCAGTATTTT. This sequence encodes CASSFRLAGDGDTQYF. This chain uses TRBV7-9 with TRBJ2-3, with TRBD2 matching 12 bases. V shed 3 bases, J shed 5 bases, and the junction held 6 bases outside the gene matches. The CDR3 is made up of 16 amino acids. Germline V gives CDR1 SEHNR, CDR2 FQNEAQ (reference sequence).

This chain links TRBV5-6 with TRBJ1-2; a possible D gene is TRBD1 (6 bases). CDR1 SGHDT and CDR2 YYEEEE come from the germline V gene. This CDR3 is 14 amino acids long. V lost 6 bases, J lost 8 bases, and 20 bases lay in between. The DNA of the CDR3 is TGTGCCAGCAAGGCTCCGGGACACTCTGGGGGCTACACCTTC. Translated, it gives CASKAPGHSGGYTF. The full variable domain, its missing parts supplied by reference TRBV5-6 and TRBJ1-2, is DAGVTQSPTHLIKTRGQQVTLRCSPKSGHDTVSWYQQALGQGPQFIFQYYEEEERQRGNFPDRFSGHQFPNYSSELNVNALLLGDSALYLCASKAPGHSGGYTFGSGTRLTVV.

The chain recombines TRBV5-1 with TRBJ2-7; 13 bases map to TRBD2. The CDR3 covers 18 residues. Germline CDR1 is SGHRS and CDR2 is YFSETQ. The V segment lost 2 bases and the J segment 5 bases; nucleotides outside the gene matches: 13. The CDR3 reads CASSFNPARTSGSNEQYF. The CDR3 DNA follows: TGCGCCAGCAGCTTCAACCCAGCCCGGACTAGCGGGAGTAACGAGCAGTACTTC.

The chain links TRBV7-2 to TRBJ2-3; D remains ambiguous. The germline V gene has CDR1 SGHTA and CDR2 FQGNSA. The CDR3 is 14 amino acids. V lost 7 bases and J lost 0, with 11 bases in between. The CDR3 sequence: CASNNAPSTDTQYF. CDR3 DNA sequence: TGTGCCAGCAATAATGCGCCCAGCACAGATACGCAGTATTTT.

This chain links TRBV28 with TRBJ1-4; the match to TRBD1 covers 9 bases. Per germline, CDR1 MDHEN and CDR2 SYDVKM. This CDR3 has 14 residues. Trimming removed 6 bases from V and 8 bases from J; junction bases left unmatched: 7. The DNA for the CDR3 is TGTGCCAGCAGCTGGGGACAGGGAGACGAAAAACTGTTTTTT. Amino acids: CASSWGQGDEKLFF.

The rearrangement links TRBV6-6 to TRBJ2-7, with D possibly being TRBD1 (6 bases). The CDR3 loop spans 13 amino acids. Germline CDR1 is MNHNY and CDR2 is SVGAGI (reference sequence). The V end lost 6 bases, the J end lost 4 bases, and 13 bases lay between the germline ends. The CDR3 nucleotides are TGTGCCAGCAGCGGACAGACCTTTTACGAGCAGTACTTC. Translation gives CASSGQTFYEQYF.

This chain joins TRBV4-3 and TRBJ2-1, with 14 bases that match TRBD2. The V and J ends lost 0 bases and 9 bases, in that order; junction bases with no gene match: 7. This CDR3 has 17 residues. CDR1 and CDR2 from the germline V gene are LGHNA and YSLEER. The CDR3 DNA follows: TGCGCCAGCAGCCAAGATTGGGGGACTAGCGGGAGCAGTGAGCAGTTCTTC. Its protein product is CASSQDWGTSGSSEQFF.